This paragraph reports one T cell receptor beta chain. Per the original methods: The authors estimated nucleated cell counts from reference gene primer amplification. Only in-frame clones appear in the TCRdb table, and some are missing; sequencing was by immunoSEQ multiplex PCR. Clone size and the V and J calls come from that table; the DNA yielded D and trimming. The profile covers 250,000 to 300,000 clones, with 75% to 90% appearing a single time and 2% to 2.5% taken by the ten largest. Germline CDR1 SQVTM, CDR2 ANQGSEA. The length of the CDR3 is 13 residues. V was pared by 7 bases and J by 5 bases, with 16 bases between. The data stem from a study of blood T cell repertoires in COVID-19. Study background: Collection of acute and convalescent COVID-19 samples took place in the United States, Italy and Spain.

The chain joins TRBV29-1 to TRBJ2-3, with a possible D match to TRBD2 (6 bases). The material sequenced was peripheral blood. The sequence derives from a woman in her fifties or sixties who had recovered from COVID-19. The CDR3 nucleotides are TGCAGCGGGGTCACGGGGCGGGGAGATACGCAGTATTTT. The encoded protein is CSGVTGRGDTQYF.